These T cell receptor beta chains were read from a single sample in a study of post-analysis software for immune sequencing data. TCRdb called the PCR reads again in MiXCR, with one record for every CDR3 protein. The sample has approximately 570,000 distinct CDR3 sequences; 44% are singletons. Input material: blood. Every receptor here comes from a girl aged 5-17 years with multiple sclerosis. The CDR3 runs from the conserved cysteine through the conserved F or W. Each record gives: D gene, V gene, J gene, clone size, CDR3 DNA, CDR3 protein. A D gene is named only where the DNA matches it firmly. Size tells how often a clone was seen (once, few, many) or the class of an expanded clone, and some rows leave it out.

TRBD2	TRBV6-5	TRBJ2-5	few	TGTGCCAGCAGTTACGGACTAGCGGTCCAAGAGACCCAGTACTTC	CASSYGLAVQETQYF
.	TRBV7-2	TRBJ1-2	few	TGTGCCAGCAGCTTCGAGCGGACGCTCTATGGCTACACCTTC	CASSFERTLYGYTF
TRBD1	TRBV7-9	TRBJ2-7	many	TGTGCCAGCAGCGCGCCGGGACAGGGGACCTACGAGCAGTACTTC	CASSAPGQGTYEQYF
.	TRBV7-2	TRBJ2-3	few	TGTGCCAGCAGCTCCTACCCTTTCAGGGAGGATACGCAGTATTTT	CASSSYPFREDTQYF
.	TRBV6-9	TRBJ1-6	.	TGTGCCAGCAGTTATTCGAATAGTCAGGCTCCCTATAATTCACCCCTCCACTTT	CASSYSNSQAPYNSPLHF
.	TRBV4-1	TRBJ1-1	many	TGCGCCAGCAGCCAAAGGCCCCAGGGGACCGCGAACACTGAAGCTTTCTTT	CASSQRPQGTANTEAFF
TRBD1	TRBV6-1	TRBJ1-1	.	TGTGCCAGCACCTTAGGGACAGGGACGAGCTTGAACACTGAAGCTTTCTTT	CASTLGTGTSLNTEAFF
.	TRBV10-3	TRBJ2-1	.	TGTGCCATCAGTGAGTCACGAGCTCAAGACCTTTTCGATGAGCAGTTCTTC	CAISESRAQDLFDEQFF
.	TRBV7-6	TRBJ2-3	.	TGTGCCAGCAGCTTTAGGATCTCAGATACGCAGTATTTT	CASSFRISDTQYF
.	TRBV3-1	TRBJ2-5	few	TGTGCCAGCAGCCAAGAGGTTCTTAGTCCCCAAGAGACCCAGTACTTC	CASSQEVLSPQETQYF
.	TRBV6-5	TRBJ1-6	.	TGTGCCAGCAGTGACAGTTTTGAGCCTTCACCCCCCCACTTT	CASSDSFEPSPPHF
.	TRBV12-3/TRBV12-4	TRBJ2-5	few	TGTGCCAGCACCTACACGGTTGAGGAGACCCAGTACTTC	CASTYTVEETQYF
.	TRBV5-1	TRBJ2-7	.	TGCGCCAGCAGCTTGGTTCCAGGACGTTACGAGCAGTACTTC	CASSLVPGRYEQYF
.	TRBV6-6	TRBJ1-5	few	TGTGCCAGCAGTTGGTCCGACAGAGGCAATCAGCCCCAGCATTTT	CASSWSDRGNQPQHF
TRBD1	TRBV28	TRBJ2-5	.	TGTGCCAGCAGGGGCGGACAGGTTGGGGAGACCCAGTACTTC	CASRGGQVGETQYF
TRBD2	TRBV7-2	TRBJ2-3	.	TGTGCCAGCAGCTTAGCGGTGGGACTAGCGGGATTCACAGATACGCAGTATTTT	CASSLAVGLAGFTDTQYF
TRBD2	TRBV12-3/TRBV12-4	TRBJ2-2	.	TGTGCCAGCAGCCTAGCGGGAGGGGCCGGGGAGCTGTTTTTT	CASSLAGGAGELFF